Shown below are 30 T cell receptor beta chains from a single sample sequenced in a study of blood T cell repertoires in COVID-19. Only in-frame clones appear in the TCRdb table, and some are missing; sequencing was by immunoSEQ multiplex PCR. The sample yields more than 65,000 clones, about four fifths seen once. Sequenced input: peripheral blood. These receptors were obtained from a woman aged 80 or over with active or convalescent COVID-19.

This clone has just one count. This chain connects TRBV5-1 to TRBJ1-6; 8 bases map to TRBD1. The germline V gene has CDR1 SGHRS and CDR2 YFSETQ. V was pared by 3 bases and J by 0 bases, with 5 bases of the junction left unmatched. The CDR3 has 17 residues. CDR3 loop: CASSSTGDSSYNSPLHF. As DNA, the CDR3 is TGCGCCAGCAGCTCGACAGGGGATAGCTCCTATAATTCACCCCTCCACTTT.

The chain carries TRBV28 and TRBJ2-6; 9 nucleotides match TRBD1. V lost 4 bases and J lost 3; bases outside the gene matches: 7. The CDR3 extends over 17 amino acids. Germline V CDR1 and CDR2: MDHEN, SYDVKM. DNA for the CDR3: TGTGCCAGCAGTTGGGGGACAGGGACTTTTGGGGCCAACGTCCTGACTTTC. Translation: CASSWGTGTFGANVLTF.

CDR3 protein: CASSFSGNQPQHF. In nucleotides, the CDR3 is TGTGCCAGCAGTTTTTCGGGGAATCAGCCCCAGCATTTT. The chain has TRBV12-3 or TRBV12-4 and TRBJ1-5; D is unclear. Trimming pared 3 bases from V and 4 bases from J, leaving 7 bases between. The CDR3 length is 13 residues.

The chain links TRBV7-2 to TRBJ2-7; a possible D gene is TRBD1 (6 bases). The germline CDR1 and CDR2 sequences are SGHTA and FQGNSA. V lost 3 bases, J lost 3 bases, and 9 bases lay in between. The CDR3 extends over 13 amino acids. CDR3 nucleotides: TGTGCCAGCAGCTTGGGGGACATCTACGAGCAGTACTTC. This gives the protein CASSLGDIYEQYF. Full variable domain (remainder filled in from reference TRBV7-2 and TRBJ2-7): GAGVSQSPSNKVTEKGKDVELRCDPISGHTALYWYRQSLGQGLEFLIYFQGNSAPDKSGLPSDRFSAERTGGSVSTLTIQRTQQEDSAVYLCASSLGDIYEQYFGPGTRLTVT.

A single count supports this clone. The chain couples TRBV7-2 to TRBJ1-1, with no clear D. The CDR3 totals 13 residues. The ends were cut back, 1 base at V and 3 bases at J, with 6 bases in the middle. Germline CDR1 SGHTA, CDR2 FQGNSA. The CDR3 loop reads CASSLELDTEAFF. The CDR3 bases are TGTGCCAGCAGCTTAGAGCTAGACACTGAAGCTTTCTTT.

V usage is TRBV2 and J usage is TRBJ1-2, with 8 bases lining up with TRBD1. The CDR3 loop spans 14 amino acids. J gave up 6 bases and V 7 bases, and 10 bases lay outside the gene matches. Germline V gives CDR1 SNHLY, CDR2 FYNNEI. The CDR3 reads CASTRNPGGDGYTF. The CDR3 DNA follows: TGTGCCAGCACGCGCAATCCAGGGGGCGATGGCTACACCTTC.

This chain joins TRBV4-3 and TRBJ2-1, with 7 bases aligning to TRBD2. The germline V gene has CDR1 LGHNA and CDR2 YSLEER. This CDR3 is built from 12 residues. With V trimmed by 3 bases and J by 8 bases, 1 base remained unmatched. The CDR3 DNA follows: TGCGCCAGCAGCCACGGGGGGTATGAGCAGTTCTTC. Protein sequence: CASSHGGYEQFF.

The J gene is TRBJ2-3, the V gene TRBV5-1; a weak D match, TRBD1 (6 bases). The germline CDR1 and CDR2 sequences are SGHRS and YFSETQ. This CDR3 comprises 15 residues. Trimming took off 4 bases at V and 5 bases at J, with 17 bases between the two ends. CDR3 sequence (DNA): TGCGCCAGCAGCAAACAGGGAATTCTTGGAGATACGCAGTATTTT. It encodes CASSKQGILGDTQYF. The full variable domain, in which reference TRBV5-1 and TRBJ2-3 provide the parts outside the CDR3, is KAGVTQTPRYLIKTRGQQVTLSCSPISGHRSVSWYQQTPGQGLQFLFEYFSETQRNKGNFPGRFSGRQFSNSRSEMNVSTLELGDSALYLCASSKQGILGDTQYFGPGTRLTVL.

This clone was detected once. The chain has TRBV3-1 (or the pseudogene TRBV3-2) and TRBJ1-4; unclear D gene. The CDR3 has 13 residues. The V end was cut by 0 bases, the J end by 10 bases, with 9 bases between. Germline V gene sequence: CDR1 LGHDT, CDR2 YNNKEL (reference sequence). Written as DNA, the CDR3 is TGTGCCAGCAGCCAAGATGCGGGAGCAAAACTGTTTTTT. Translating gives CASSQDAGAKLFF.

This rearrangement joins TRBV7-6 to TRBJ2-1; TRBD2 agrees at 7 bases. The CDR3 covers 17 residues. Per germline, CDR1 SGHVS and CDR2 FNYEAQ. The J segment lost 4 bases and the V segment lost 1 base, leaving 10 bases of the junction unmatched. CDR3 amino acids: CASSLEARASGYNEQFF. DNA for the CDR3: TGTGCCAGCAGCTTAGAGGCTAGAGCTAGCGGATACAATGAGCAGTTCTTC.

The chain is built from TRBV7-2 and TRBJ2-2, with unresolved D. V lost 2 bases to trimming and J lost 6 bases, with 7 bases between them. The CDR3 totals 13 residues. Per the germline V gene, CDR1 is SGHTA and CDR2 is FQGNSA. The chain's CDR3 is CASSLYSPGELFF. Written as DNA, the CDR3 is TGTGCCAGCAGCTTATATTCCCCCGGGGAGCTGTTTTTT. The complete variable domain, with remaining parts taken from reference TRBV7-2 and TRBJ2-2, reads GAGVSQSPSNKVTEKGKDVELRCDPISGHTALYWYRQSLGQGLEFLIYFQGNSAPDKSGLPSDRFSAERTGGSVSTLTIQRTQQEDSAVYLCASSLYSPGELFFGEGSRLTVL.

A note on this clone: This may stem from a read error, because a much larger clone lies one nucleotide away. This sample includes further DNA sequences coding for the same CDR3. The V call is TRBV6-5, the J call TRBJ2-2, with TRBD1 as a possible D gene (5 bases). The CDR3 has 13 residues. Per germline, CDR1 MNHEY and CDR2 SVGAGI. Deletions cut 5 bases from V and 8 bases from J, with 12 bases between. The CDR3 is CASSLGAVGELFF. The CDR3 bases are TGTGCCAGCAGTCTAGGGGCGGTAGGGGAGCTGTTTTTT.

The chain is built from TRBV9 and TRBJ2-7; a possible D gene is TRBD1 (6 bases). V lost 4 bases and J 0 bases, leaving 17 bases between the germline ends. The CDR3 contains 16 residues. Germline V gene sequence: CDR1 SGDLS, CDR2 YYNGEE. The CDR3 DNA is TGTGCCAGCAGCCCCCCCGGGACACCCTTCTCCTACGAGCAGTACTTC. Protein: CASSPPGTPFSYEQYF.

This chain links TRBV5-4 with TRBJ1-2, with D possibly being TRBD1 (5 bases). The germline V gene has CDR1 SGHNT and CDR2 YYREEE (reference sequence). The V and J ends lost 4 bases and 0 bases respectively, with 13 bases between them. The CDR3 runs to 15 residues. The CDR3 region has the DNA TGTGCCAGCAGCAGATCCGTGACAGCTAACTATGGCTACACCTTC. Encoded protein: CASSRSVTANYGYTF. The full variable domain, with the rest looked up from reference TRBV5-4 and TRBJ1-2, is ETGVTQSPTHLIKTRGQQVTLRCSSQSGHNTVSWYQQALGQGPQFIFQYYREEENGRGNFPPRFSGLQFPNYSSELNVNALELDDSALYLCASSRSVTANYGYTFGSGTRLTVV.

In nucleotides, the CDR3 is TGTGCCAGCAGTGAAGTGGTGGGGGCGGAAGGCGGGGAGCTGTTTTTT. This encodes CASSEVVGAEGGELFF. The chain has TRBV6-1 and TRBJ2-2; tentatively, D is TRBD1 (6 bases). Per germline, CDR1 MNHNS and CDR2 SASEGT. Trimming removed 1 base from V and 7 bases from J, with 16 bases in between. This CDR3 spans 16 amino acids.

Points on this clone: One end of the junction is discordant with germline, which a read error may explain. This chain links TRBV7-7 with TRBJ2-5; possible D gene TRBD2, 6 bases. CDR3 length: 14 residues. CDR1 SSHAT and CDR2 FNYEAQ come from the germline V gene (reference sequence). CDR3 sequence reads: CASSLEGTVETQYF. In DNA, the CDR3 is TGTGCTAGCAGCTTAGAAGGGACTGTGGAGACCCAGTACTTC.

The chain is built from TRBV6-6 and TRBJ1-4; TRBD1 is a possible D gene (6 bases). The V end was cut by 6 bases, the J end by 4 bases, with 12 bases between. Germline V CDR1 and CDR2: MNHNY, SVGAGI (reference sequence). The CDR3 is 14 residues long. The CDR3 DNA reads TGTGCCAGCAGCCCCGGACAGTTTAATGAAAAACTGTTTTTT. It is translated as CASSPGQFNEKLFF.

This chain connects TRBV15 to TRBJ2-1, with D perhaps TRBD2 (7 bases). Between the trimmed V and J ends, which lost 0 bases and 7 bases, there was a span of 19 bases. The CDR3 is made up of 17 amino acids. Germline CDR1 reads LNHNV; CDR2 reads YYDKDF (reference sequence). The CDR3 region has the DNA TGTGCCACCAGCAGAGATCCCCTGCAGGGGAGGGGAAATGAGCAGTTCTTC. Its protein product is CATSRDPLQGRGNEQFF.

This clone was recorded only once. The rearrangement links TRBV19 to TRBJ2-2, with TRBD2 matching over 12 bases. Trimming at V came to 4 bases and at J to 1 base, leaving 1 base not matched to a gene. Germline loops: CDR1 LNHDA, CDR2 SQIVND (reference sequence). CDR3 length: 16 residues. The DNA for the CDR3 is TGTGCCAGTAGTAAGACTAGCGGGGGGAACACCGGGGAGCTGTTTTTT. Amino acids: CASSKTSGGNTGELFF. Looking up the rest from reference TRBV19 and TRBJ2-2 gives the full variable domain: DGGITQSPKYLFRKEGQNVTLSCEQNLNHDAMYWYRQDPGQGLRLIYYSQIVNDFQKGDIAEGYSVSREKKESFPLTVTSAQKNPTAFYLCASSKTSGGNTGELFFGEGSRLTVL.

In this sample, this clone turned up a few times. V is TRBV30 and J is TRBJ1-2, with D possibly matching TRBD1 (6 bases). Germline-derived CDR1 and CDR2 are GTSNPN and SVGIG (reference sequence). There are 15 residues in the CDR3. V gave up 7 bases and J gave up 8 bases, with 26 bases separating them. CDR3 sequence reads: CAFSVGGRGNQGYTF. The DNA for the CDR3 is TGTGCCTTCAGTGTAGGGGGTAGGGGGAATCAGGGCTACACCTTC.

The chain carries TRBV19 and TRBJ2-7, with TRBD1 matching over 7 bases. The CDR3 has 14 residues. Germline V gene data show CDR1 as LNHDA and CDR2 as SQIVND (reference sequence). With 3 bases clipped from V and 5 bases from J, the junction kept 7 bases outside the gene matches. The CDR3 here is CASSIQQGSDEQYF. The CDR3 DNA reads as TGTGCCAGTAGTATCCAACAGGGGTCGGACGAGCAGTACTTC.

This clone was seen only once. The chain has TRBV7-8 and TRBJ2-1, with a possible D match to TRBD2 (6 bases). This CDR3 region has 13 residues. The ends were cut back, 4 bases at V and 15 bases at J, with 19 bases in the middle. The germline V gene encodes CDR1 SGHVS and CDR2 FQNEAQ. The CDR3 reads CASSYLDGTVGFF. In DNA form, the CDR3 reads TGTGCCAGCAGCTACCTCGACGGGACTGTGGGGTTCTTC. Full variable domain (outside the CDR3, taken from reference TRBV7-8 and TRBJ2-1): GAGVSQSPRYKVAKRGQDVALRCDPISGHVSLFWYQQALGQGPEFLTYFQNEAQLDKSGLPSDRFFAERPEGSVSTLKIQRTQQEDSAVYLCASSYLDGTVGFFGPGTRLTVL.

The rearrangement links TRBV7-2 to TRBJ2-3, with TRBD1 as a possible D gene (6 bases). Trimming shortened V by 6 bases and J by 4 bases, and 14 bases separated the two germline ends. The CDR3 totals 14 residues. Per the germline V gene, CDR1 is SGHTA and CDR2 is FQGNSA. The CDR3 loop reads CASSSQGIADTQYF. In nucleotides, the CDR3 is TGTGCCAGCAGTTCACAGGGAATCGCAGATACGCAGTATTTT.

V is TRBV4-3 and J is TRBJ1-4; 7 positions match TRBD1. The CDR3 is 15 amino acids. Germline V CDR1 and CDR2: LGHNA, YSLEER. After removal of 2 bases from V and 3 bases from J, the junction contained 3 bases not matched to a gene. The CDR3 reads CASSQQGVANEKLFF. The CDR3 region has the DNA TGCGCCAGCAGCCAACAGGGGGTGGCTAATGAAAAACTGTTTTTT.

CDR3 loop: CASSSDIRTDTQYF. The CDR3 DNA sequence: TGTGCCAGCAGCAGTGACATCCGCACAGATACGCAGTATTTT. The rearrangement uses TRBV5-6 and TRBJ2-3; D is uncertain. This CDR3 is 14 amino acids long. The V end lost 4 bases, the J end lost 1 base, and 10 bases lay between the germline ends. Germline lookup yields CDR1 SGHDT and CDR2 YYEEEE.

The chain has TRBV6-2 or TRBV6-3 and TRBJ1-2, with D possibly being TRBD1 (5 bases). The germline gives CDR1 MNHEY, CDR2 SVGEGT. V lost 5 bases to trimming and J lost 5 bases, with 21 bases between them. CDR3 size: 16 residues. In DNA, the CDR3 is TGTGCCAGCAGTGAGCCAGGGATCCGGGTCGAATATGGCTACACCTTC. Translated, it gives CASSEPGIRVEYGYTF.

The CDR3 spells CASSLGGAGTDTQYF. The DNA of the CDR3 is TGTGCCAGCAGCTTGGGGGGGGCCGGCACAGATACGCAGTATTTT. The chain links TRBV11-3 to TRBJ2-3; TRBD2 might be the D (7 bases). CDR3 length equals 15 residues. Deletions cut 3 bases from V and 1 base from J, with 11 bases between. The V gene's germline CDR1 is SGHNT and CDR2 YENEEA.

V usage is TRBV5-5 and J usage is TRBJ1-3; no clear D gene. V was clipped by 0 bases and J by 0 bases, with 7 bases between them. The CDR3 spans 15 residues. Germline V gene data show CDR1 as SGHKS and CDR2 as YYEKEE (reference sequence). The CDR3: CASSLERDSGNTIYF. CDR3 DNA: TGTGCCAGCAGCTTGGAGCGCGACTCTGGAAACACCATATATTTT.

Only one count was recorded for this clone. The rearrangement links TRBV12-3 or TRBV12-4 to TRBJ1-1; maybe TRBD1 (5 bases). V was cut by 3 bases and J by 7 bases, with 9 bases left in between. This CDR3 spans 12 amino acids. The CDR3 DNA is TGTGCCAGCAGTTTTCCGGGGGGTGAAGCTTTCTTT. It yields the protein CASSFPGGEAFF.

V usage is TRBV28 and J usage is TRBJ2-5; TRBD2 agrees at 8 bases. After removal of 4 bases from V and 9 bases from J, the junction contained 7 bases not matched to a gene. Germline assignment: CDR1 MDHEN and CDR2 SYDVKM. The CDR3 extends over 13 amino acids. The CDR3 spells CASSSGGVGAQYF. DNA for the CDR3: TGTGCCAGCAGTTCCGGGGGGGTCGGGGCCCAGTACTTC.